This TCR beta chain emerged from a study of T cells after yellow fever vaccination. This CDR3 has 13 amino acids. The germline CDR1 and CDR2 sequences are LNHNV and YYDKDF (reference sequence). Trimming left V 2 bases short and J 3 bases short, with 7 bases between. Via MiXCR, TCRdb re-called the 5' RACE reads, giving one row per CDR3 protein. The sample includes about 340,000 distinct CDR3 sequences, about an eighth of them seen just once. This clonotype was seen a handful of times. The TCR comes from a man younger than 35 who received the YFV17D yellow fever vaccine. The specimen comprised CD4+ T cells sorted from PBMCs, sampled 15 days after the yellow fever booster vaccination. The V call is TRBV15, the J call TRBJ1-1; D call uncertain. The CDR3 coding sequence is TGTGCCACCAGCAGACTCCAGGACACTGAAGCTTTCTTT. Protein product: CATSRLQDTEAFF.